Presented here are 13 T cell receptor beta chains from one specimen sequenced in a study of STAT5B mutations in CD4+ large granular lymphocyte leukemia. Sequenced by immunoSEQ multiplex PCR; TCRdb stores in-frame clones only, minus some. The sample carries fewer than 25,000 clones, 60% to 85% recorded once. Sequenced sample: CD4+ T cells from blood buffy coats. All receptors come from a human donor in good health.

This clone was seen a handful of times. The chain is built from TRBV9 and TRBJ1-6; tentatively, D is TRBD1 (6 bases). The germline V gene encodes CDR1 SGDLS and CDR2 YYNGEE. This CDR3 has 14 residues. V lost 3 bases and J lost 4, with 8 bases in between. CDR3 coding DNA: TGTGCCAGCAGCGCAGGACAGTATAATTCACCCCTCCACTTT. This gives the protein CASSAGQYNSPLHF.

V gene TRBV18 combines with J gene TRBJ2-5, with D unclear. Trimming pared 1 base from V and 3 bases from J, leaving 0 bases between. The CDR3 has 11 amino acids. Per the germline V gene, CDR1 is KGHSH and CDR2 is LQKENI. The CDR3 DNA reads TGTGCCAGCTCACCACAAGAGACCCAGTACTTC. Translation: CASSPQETQYF.

The CDR3 DNA reads TGTGCCAGCAGTGCGGGACAGGAGGGCTACACCTTC. Translated, it gives CASSAGQEGYTF. This chain joins TRBV28 and TRBJ1-2; TRBD1 matches at 8 bases. Germline values: CDR1 MDHEN, CDR2 SYDVKM. CDR3 size: 12 residues. V gave up 5 bases and J gave up 8 bases; unmatched junction bases: 4.

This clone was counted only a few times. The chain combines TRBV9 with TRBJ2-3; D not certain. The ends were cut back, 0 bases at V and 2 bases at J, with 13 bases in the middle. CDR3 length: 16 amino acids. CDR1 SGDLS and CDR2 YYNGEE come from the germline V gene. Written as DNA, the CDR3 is TGTGCCAGCAGCGTAGGATTTAGCCCGGTCACAGATACGCAGTATTTT. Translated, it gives CASSVGFSPVTDTQYF. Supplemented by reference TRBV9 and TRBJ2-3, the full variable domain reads DSGVTQTPKHLITATGQRVTLRCSPRSGDLSVYWYQQSLDQGLQFLIQYYNGEERAKGNILERFSAQQFPDLHSELNLSSLELGDSALYFCASSVGFSPVTDTQYFGPGTRLTVL.

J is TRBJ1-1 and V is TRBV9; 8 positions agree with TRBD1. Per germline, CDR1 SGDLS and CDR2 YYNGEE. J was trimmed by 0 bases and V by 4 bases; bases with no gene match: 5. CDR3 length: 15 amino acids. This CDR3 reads CASSKRTGMNTEAFF. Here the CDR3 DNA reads TGTGCCAGCAGCAAGCGGACAGGGATGAACACTGAAGCTTTCTTT.

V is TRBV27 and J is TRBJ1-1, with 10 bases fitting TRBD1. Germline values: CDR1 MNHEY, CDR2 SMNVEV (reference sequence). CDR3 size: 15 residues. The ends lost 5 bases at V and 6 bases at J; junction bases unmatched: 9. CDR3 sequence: CASSPRTGGMAEAFF. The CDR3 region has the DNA TGTGCCAGCAGTCCGAGGACAGGGGGTATGGCTGAAGCTTTCTTT.

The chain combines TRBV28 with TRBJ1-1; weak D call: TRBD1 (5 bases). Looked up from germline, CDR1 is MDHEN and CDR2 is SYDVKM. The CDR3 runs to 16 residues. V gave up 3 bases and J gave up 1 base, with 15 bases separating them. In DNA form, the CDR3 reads TGTGCCAGCAGTTTTCCGGCTTGGGGGGGGAACACTGAAGCTTTCTTT. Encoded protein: CASSFPAWGGNTEAFF.

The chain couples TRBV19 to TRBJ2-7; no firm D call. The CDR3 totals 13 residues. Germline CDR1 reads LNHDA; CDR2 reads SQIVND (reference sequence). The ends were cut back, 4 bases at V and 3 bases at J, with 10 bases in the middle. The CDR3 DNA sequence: TGTGCCAGTAGTACCCTCCTATACTACGAGCAGTACTTC. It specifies CASSTLLYYEQYF. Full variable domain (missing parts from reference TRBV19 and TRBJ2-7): DGGITQSPKYLFRKEGQNVTLSCEQNLNHDAMYWYRQDPGQGLRLIYYSQIVNDFQKGDIAEGYSVSREKKESFPLTVTSAQKNPTAFYLCASSTLLYYEQYFGPGTRLTVT.

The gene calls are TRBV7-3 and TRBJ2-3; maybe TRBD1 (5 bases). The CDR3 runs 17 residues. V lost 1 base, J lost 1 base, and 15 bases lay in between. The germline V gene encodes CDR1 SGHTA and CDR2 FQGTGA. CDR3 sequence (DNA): TGTGCCAGCAGCTTAATCGGCAGGGCGGTGGGCACAGATACGCAGTATTTT. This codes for CASSLIGRAVGTDTQYF. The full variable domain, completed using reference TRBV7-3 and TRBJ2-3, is GAGVSQTPSNKVTEKGKYVELRCDPISGHTALYWYRQSLGQGPEFLIYFQGTGAADDSGLPNDRFFAVRPEGSVSTLKIQRTERGDSAVYLCASSLIGRAVGTDTQYFGPGTRLTVL.

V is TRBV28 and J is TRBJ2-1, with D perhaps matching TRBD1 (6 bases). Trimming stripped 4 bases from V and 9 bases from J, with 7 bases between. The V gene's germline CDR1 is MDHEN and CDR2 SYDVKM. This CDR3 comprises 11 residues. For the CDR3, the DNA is TGTGCCAGCAGTTACAGGGTTGAGCAGTTCTTC. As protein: CASSYRVEQFF.

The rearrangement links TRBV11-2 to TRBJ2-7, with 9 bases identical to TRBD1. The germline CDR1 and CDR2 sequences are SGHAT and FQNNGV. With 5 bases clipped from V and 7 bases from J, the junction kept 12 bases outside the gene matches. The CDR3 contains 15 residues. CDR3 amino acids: CASSGGRDRVQEQYF. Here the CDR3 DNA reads TGTGCCAGCAGCGGGGGCCGGGACAGGGTGCAGGAGCAGTACTTC.

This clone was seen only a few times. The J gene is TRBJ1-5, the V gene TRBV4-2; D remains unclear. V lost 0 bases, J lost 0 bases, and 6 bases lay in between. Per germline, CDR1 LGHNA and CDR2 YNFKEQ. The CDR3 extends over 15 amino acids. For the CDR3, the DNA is TGTGCCAGCAGCCAAGAGAGGGATAGCAATCAGCCCCAGCATTTT. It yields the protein CASSQERDSNQPQHF.

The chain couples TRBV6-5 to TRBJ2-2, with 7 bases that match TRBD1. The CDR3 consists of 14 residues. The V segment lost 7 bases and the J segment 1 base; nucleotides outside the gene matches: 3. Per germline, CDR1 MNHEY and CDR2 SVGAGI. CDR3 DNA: TGTGCCAGCACCCGGACAGGGAACACCGGGGAGCTGTTTTTT. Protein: CASTRTGNTGELFF.